This T cell receptor (beta chain) was recovered during a study of OX40 agonist ivuxolimab in advanced cancers. Study-level findings and limits: CD4+ T cells averaged fewer expanded clones than CD8+ T cells. There was clonal expansion of CD4+ and CD8+ blood T cells by week 6 at 0.1 to 3.0 mg/kg. Several nonresponders also turned out to have low normalized T-cell clonal expansion.

Concerning this clone itself: Its antigen remains unknown.

Only in-frame clones appear in the TCRdb table, and some are missing; sequencing was by immunoSEQ multiplex PCR. The sample records approximately 89,000 clones, more than 85% being singletons. Individuals having autoimmune disease history or systemic immunosuppression were not enrolled. The origin of this receptor is an adult with an advanced solid tumor such as melanoma, head and neck, liver or kidney cancer. The material sequenced was CD4+ or CD8+ T cells sorted from blood, taken in a trial of the OX40 agonist ivuxolimab.

The CDR3 DNA is TGTGCCAGCTCACCACCGTCGGGGAGCGAGACCCAGTACTTC. It yields the protein CASSPPSGSETQYF. This sequence joins TRBV18 and TRBJ2-5; TRBD2 is a possible D gene (5 bases). The V end lost 0 bases, the J end lost 5 bases, and 10 bases lay between the germline ends. CDR3 length equals 14 residues. Germline assignment: CDR1 KGHSH and CDR2 LQKENI.